This T cell receptor beta chain was found in a study of memory CD4+ T cells and cytomegalovirus serostatus. General study results and limits: Each of 60 to 80 CMV-associated TCRbeta sequences occurred in one to five individuals. The CMV-associated TCR signature appears largely within the CD4+ memory repertoire.

To note about this clone: What it recognizes is unknown.

Between the trimmed V and J ends, which lost 0 bases and 7 bases, there was a span of 12 bases. This CDR3 region has 14 residues. Germline V gene data show CDR1 as GTSNPN and CDR2 as SVGIG (reference sequence). The sort gate was single viable CD3+CD4+CD8-CD45RO+ cells for memory CD4+ T cells. CMV serostatus came from serum IgG against pp150, pp28, p38, p52. After thawing, CD4+ T cells were positively selected. TCRdb's copy holds only in-frame clones and misses some; the assay was immunoSEQ multiplex PCR. The sample consists of approximately 70,000 clones, 60% to 85% of them appearing once. Source material: memory CD4+ T cells from blood. The chain couples TRBV30 to TRBJ1-4, with D hard to call. The sequence came from an adult in good health and CMV-seropositive. This CDR3 reads CAWSVERPGEKLFF. The CDR3 DNA follows: TGTGCCTGGAGTGTTGAGAGGCCGGGTGAAAAACTGTTTTTT.